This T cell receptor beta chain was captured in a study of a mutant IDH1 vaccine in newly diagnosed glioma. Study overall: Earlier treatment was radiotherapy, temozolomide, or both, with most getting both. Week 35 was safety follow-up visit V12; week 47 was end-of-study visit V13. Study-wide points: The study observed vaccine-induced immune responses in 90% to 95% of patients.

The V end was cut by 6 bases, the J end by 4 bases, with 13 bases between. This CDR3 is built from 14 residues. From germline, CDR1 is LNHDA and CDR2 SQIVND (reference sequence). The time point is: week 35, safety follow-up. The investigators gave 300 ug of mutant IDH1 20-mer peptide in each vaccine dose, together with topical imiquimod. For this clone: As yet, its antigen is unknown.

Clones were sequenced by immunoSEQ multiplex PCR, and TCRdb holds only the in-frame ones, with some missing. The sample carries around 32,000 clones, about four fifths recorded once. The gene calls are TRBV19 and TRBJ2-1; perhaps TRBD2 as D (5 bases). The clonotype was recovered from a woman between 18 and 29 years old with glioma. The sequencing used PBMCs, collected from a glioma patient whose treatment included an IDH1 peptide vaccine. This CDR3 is CASRESGVYNEQFF. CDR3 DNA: TGTGCCAGTAGGGAGTCCGGGGTTTACAATGAGCAGTTCTTC.